This T cell receptor beta chain emerged from a study of cytomegalovirus exposure and HLA in healthy donors. Study-wide results and caveats: The only immune exposure information that was available was CMV serostatus. A list of approximately 160 TCR beta chains associated with cytomegalovirus was given. Analysis performed later found more than 15,000 TCR beta sequences associated with HLA alleles at 0.05 false discovery rate. In a later analysis, most CMV-associated TCR beta chains appeared HLA-restricted.

Notes on this clone: As yet, its antigen is unknown.

With 60 Vbeta and 13 Jbeta primers, the PCR was carried out. The assay was immunoSEQ multiplex PCR, and TCRdb's table has in-frame clones only and misses some. The sample holds about 130,000 clones, around 73% seen once. After removal of 1 base from V and 9 bases from J, the junction contained 10 bases not matched to a gene. CDR3 length equals 15 residues. Germline lookup yields CDR1 SGHTA and CDR2 FQGNSA. Sequenced material: PBMCs. This TCR was sampled from a female donor in good health and CMV-seronegative. The V and J genes are TRBV7-2 and TRBJ2-7, with 9 nucleotides matching TRBD2. CDR3 residues: CASSLDPSGVFGQYF. CDR3 nucleotide sequence: TGTGCCAGCAGCTTAGACCCTAGCGGGGTGTTTGGGCAGTACTTC.